This is a list of T cell receptor beta chains from one sample in a study of blood T cell repertoires in COVID-19. The method was immunoSEQ multiplex PCR; TCRdb's version includes in-frame clones alone and lacks a portion of them. The sample yields 250,000 to 350,000 clones, 70% to 90% seen once. Source material: peripheral blood. All receptors derive from a man between 18 and 29 years old who had recovered from COVID-19. Both conserved end residues are part of each CDR3. D genes are given only for firm matches. Clone size is not always given. Where it is, it says once, few, many or a class for expanded clones.

V gene	clone size	J gene	D gene	CDR3 DNA	CDR3 protein
TRBV5-6	-	TRBJ1-3	-	TGTGCCAGCAGCCTGGAGGAGGGTATCTCTGGAAACACCATATATTTT	CASSLEEGISGNTIYF
TRBV29-1	-	TRBJ2-1	-	TGCAGCGGAGGACTTGAAGTCTACAATGAGCAGTTCTTC	CSGGLEVYNEQFF
TRBV5-8	-	TRBJ2-1	-	TGTGCCAGCAGCGGAGGGGTTGAGCAGTTCTTC	CASSGGVEQFF
TRBV6-1	-	TRBJ1-5	TRBD1	TGTGCCAGCAGTGAATGGGGACAGTATAGCAATCAGCCCCAGCATTTT	CASSEWGQYSNQPQHF
TRBV5-4	-	TRBJ2-1	-	TGTGCCAGCAGCTTAAGACTGAATGAGCAGTTCTTC	CASSLRLNEQFF
TRBV2	-	TRBJ1-5	-	TGTGCCAGCAGTCAACAGCTTAGCAATCAGCCCCAGCATTTT	CASSQQLSNQPQHF
TRBV5-1	-	TRBJ2-1	-	TGCGCCAGCAGCCTACCGACTTTGACGGAGCAGTTCTTC	CASSLPTLTEQFF
TRBV6-2/TRBV6-3	-	TRBJ2-7	TRBD1	TGTGCCAGCAGTACGGGACAGAGCAACTACGAGCAGTACTTC	CASSTGQSNYEQYF
TRBV6-4	few	TRBJ2-7	TRBD1	TGTGCCACCGGACAGGGCTCCTACGAGCAGTACTTC	CATGQGSYEQYF
TRBV9	once	TRBJ1-2	-	TGTGCCAGCAGCGTACCCCGGGCAGGGGCGAACTATGGCTACACCTTC	CASSVPRAGANYGYTF
TRBV5-1	-	TRBJ2-1	-	TGCGCCAGCAGCTTGGGCGGTGCGGGACTCAATGAGCAGTTCTTC	CASSLGGAGLNEQFF
TRBV7-3	-	TRBJ2-1	TRBD2	TGTGCCAGCAGCTTAACTAGCGGGGGGGCTGATGAGCAGTTCTTC	CASSLTSGGADEQFF
TRBV13	-	TRBJ1-5	-	TGTGCCAGCAGCTTAGCGGGGAATCAGCCCCAGCATTTT	CASSLAGNQPQHF
TRBV4-1	-	TRBJ1-2	-	TGCGCCAGCAGCCAAGACAAGGGGATGAACTATGGCTACACCTTC	CASSQDKGMNYGYTF
TRBV10-1	-	TRBJ2-1	TRBD1	TGCGCCAGCAGTGAAAGCGCAGGACAGGGGGCTGACAATGAGCAGTTCTTC	CASSESAGQGADNEQFF
TRBV19	-	TRBJ1-5	TRBD1	TGTGCCGGGAGTAGAGACAGGGGGGAACAGCCCCAGCATTTT	CAGSRDRGEQPQHF
TRBV7-2	-	TRBJ2-1	TRBD1	TGTGCCAGCAGCCGCTCCCGACAGGGGGCGTCGGATGAGCAGTTCTTC	CASSRSRQGASDEQFF
TRBV30	-	TRBJ2-1	TRBD2	TGTGCCTGGAGTGACCCTATAGCGGGAGGGCCATACAATGAGCAGTTCTTC	CAWSDPIAGGPYNEQFF
TRBV7-2	-	TRBJ2-1	TRBD1	TGTGCCAGCCAAAGGACAGGTAATTCCTACAATGAGCAGTTCTTC	CASQRTGNSYNEQFF
TRBV3-1/TRBV3-2	-	TRBJ2-7	TRBD2	TGTGCCAGCAGCCCGTCGTTAGCGGGAGGGGAGTACGAGCAGTACTTC	CASSPSLAGGEYEQYF
TRBV6-1	-	TRBJ2-7	TRBD2	TGTGCCAGCAGTAAAGCGGGAGGGCCTAACCGTCAGTACTTC	CASSKAGGPNRQYF
TRBV28	once	TRBJ2-3	-	TGTGCCAGCAGTTTATCTTCCCCCCCAGATACGCAGTATTTT	CASSLSSPPDTQYF
TRBV9	-	TRBJ2-2	-	TGTGCCAGCAGCGTAGTTGAGCGCCAGGGTCTCACCGGGGAGCTGTTTTTT	CASSVVERQGLTGELFF
TRBV27	-	TRBJ2-7	TRBD1	TGTGCCAGCAGTTTGGCGGCAGGGGGCGATGTCTACGAGCAGTACTTC	CASSLAAGGDVYEQYF
TRBV27	-	TRBJ1-2	-	TGTGCCAGCAGTTTAAAGGGGTCCTATGGCTACACCTTC	CASSLKGSYGYTF
TRBV9	once	TRBJ1-1	-	TGTGCCAGCAGCGCCCAACAGGGGAACACTGAAGCTTTCTTT	CASSAQQGNTEAFF
TRBV7-9	-	TRBJ2-1	-	TGTGCCAGCAGCTTTTATACTACACTCAACTCCTACAATGAGCAGTTCTTC	CASSFYTTLNSYNEQFF
TRBV25-1	-	TRBJ1-5	-	TGTGCCAGCTCGGCGGCCTTCAATCAGCCCCAGCATTTT	CASSAAFNQPQHF
TRBV19	-	TRBJ2-7	TRBD2	TGTGCCAGTAGCTTTAGCGGGACTTTAGACGAGCAGTACTTC	CASSFSGTLDEQYF
TRBV7-9	few	TRBJ1-6	TRBD1	TGTGCCAGCAGCTTAGGGGGACAGGTCAATTCACCCCTCCACTTT	CASSLGGQVNSPLHF
TRBV30	-	TRBJ1-4	TRBD1	TGTGCCTGGAGGGGACAGGGCGTGGGTGAAAAACTGTTTTTT	CAWRGQGVGEKLFF
TRBV6-6	-	TRBJ2-7	-	TGTGCCAGCAGATCAGGAAGGGGTCGTCTCTACGAGCAGTACTTC	CASRSGRGRLYEQYF